This T cell receptor beta chain stems from a study of shared clonotypes between healthy human individuals. The CDR3 extends over 15 amino acids. V lost 5 bases and J 1 base, leaving 13 bases between the germline ends. Germline V gives CDR1 SGHRS, CDR2 YFSETQ. Produced via immunoSEQ multiplex PCR; TCRdb's table is partial and in-frame only. The data contain about a million clones, approximately 80% of them singletons. The J gene is TRBJ1-3, the V gene TRBV5-1, with D unresolved. The receptor was isolated from a man between 18 and 35 years old in good health. Some clones in this sample may be carry-over from other donors' samples. The sequencing input was memory CD4+ T cells from PBMCs. Regarding subset: CD45RA-negative fraction. CDR3 protein: CASSYGRESGNTIYF. The DNA of the CDR3 is TGCGCCAGCAGTTACGGACGGGAGTCTGGAAACACCATATATTTT.